This T cell receptor (beta chain) was recovered during a study of blood T cell repertoires in COVID-19. Trimming took off 1 base at V and 2 bases at J, with 9 bases between the two ends. This CDR3 is 14 amino acids long. Germline assignment: CDR1 SEHNR and CDR2 FQNEAQ (reference sequence). Per the original methods: Amplification of reference gene primers was used by the study to estimate nucleated cell counts. TCRdb keeps only in-frame clones here, not all; method: immunoSEQ multiplex PCR. The DNA gave D and trimming, while V, J and clone size come from that table. The sample lists 50,000 to 85,000 clones, around 80% seen once, with about a tenth in the top ten.

The V call is TRBV7-9, the J call TRBJ2-7, with D possibly TRBD2 on 5 matching bases. Specimen: peripheral blood. The sequence came from a human donor in a cohort sampled during active COVID-19. CDR3 nucleotides: TGTGCCAGCAGCTTAGAGAGGGTCCCCTACGAGCAGTACTTC. Its protein product is CASSLERVPYEQYF.